The next 3 T cell receptor beta chains were all read from a single sample in a study of blood T cell repertoires in COVID-19. The data were produced by immunoSEQ multiplex PCR, yet TCRdb's version contains in-frame clones alone and is incomplete. The table includes 140,000 to 150,000 clones, more than 60% detected once. Sequencing was performed on peripheral blood. The receptors originated from a woman between 55 and 75 years old with acute or convalescent COVID-19.

The chain carries TRBV19 and TRBJ2-7; D perhaps matches TRBD2 (5 bases). V was trimmed by 6 bases and J by 0 bases, leaving 12 bases between them. In germline, CDR1 is LNHDA, CDR2 SQIVND (reference sequence). This CDR3 is 14 amino acids long. The CDR3 region is CASRRAPSSYEQYF. CDR3 DNA sequence: TGTGCCAGTAGGCGGGCTCCCTCCTCCTACGAGCAGTACTTC.

CDR3 DNA: TGTGCCACCAGCAGAGATTCAGGGAACTACGAGCAGTACTTC. Its translation: CATSRDSGNYEQYF. This rearrangement joins TRBV15 to TRBJ2-7; D perhaps matches TRBD1 (5 bases). The CDR3 has 14 amino acids. Trimming pared 0 bases from V and 3 bases from J, leaving 9 bases between. CDR1 LNHNV and CDR2 YYDKDF come from the germline V gene (reference sequence).

V is TRBV5-4 and J is TRBJ2-3; 9 nucleotides match TRBD1. Looked up from germline, CDR1 is SGHNT and CDR2 is YYREEE (reference sequence). The ends lost 4 bases at V and 6 bases at J; junction bases unmatched: 9. This CDR3 region has 15 residues. The CDR3, as DNA: TGTGCCAGCAGCCTAGGACAGGGGTATTTGGATACGCAGTATTTT. It specifies CASSLGQGYLDTQYF.